This is a list of T cell receptor beta chains from one sample in a study of blood T cell repertoires in COVID-19. Sequenced by immunoSEQ multiplex PCR; TCRdb stores in-frame clones only, minus some. The data contain about 120,000 clones, approximately 87% of them singletons. The source material was peripheral blood. The receptors shown here come from a woman in her forties or fifties with acute or convalescent COVID-19. CDR3s include the opening cysteine and the closing phenylalanine or tryptophan. The order of the fields is CDR3 protein, CDR3 DNA, V gene, J gene, D gene, clone size. The D gene is left open where the match is weak. Where a row states a size, it is once, few, many or the class of an expanded clone; other rows omit it.

CAWSLAGAYYGYTF	TGTGCCTGGAGTCTCGCGGGGGCCTACTATGGCTACACCTTC	TRBV30	TRBJ1-2	NA	NA
CASRIGTNSNQPQHF	TGCGCCAGCAGAATTGGGACAAATAGCAATCAGCCCCAGCATTTT	TRBV5-1	TRBJ1-5	NA	NA
CASSLGSGSIFEQFF	TGTGCCAGCAGCTTGGGTAGCGGGAGTATTTTTGAGCAGTTCTTC	TRBV5-8	TRBJ2-1	TRBD2	NA
CASSLDREGREQYF	TGTGCCAGCAGCCTGGACAGGGAGGGCCGGGAGCAGTACTTC	TRBV7-3	TRBJ2-7	NA	NA
CASRTGTGNTGELFF	TGTGCCAGTAGAACCGGGACAGGGAACACCGGGGAGCTGTTTTTT	TRBV19	TRBJ2-2	TRBD1	NA
CASREQGTGEQYF	TGTGCCAGCAGGGAACAGGGAACGGGGGAGCAGTACTTC	TRBV12-3/TRBV12-4	TRBJ2-7	NA	NA
CSASPIAGNSNQPQHF	TGCAGTGCTAGTCCTATTGCCGGTAATAGCAATCAGCCCCAGCATTTT	TRBV20-1	TRBJ1-5	NA	once
CASSLGEFEAFF	TGTGCCAGTAGTCTAGGAGAGTTTGAAGCTTTCTTT	TRBV19	TRBJ1-1	NA	NA
CASSLGGYQPQHF	TGTGCCAGCAGCTTAGGAGGTTATCAGCCCCAGCATTTT	TRBV7-2	TRBJ1-5	NA	NA
CASSLRDRAYEQYF	TGTGCCAGCAGCCTCCGGGACAGGGCCTACGAGCAGTACTTC	TRBV11-3	TRBJ2-7	TRBD1	NA
CASSPGQGESPLHF	TGTGCCAGCAGCCCGGGACAGGGAGAATCACCCCTCCACTTT	TRBV7-8	TRBJ1-6	TRBD1	NA
CASSLRQGNYEQYF	TGTGCCAGCAGCCTGAGACAGGGGAACTACGAGCAGTACTTC	TRBV3-1/TRBV3-2	TRBJ2-7	TRBD1	NA
CATSREDRGLKNTEAFF	TGTGCCACCAGCAGAGAGGACAGGGGGCTTAAGAACACTGAAGCTTTCTTT	TRBV15	TRBJ1-1	TRBD1	NA
CASSYSVSYEQYF	TGTGCCAGCAGTTATTCGGTCTCCTACGAGCAGTACTTC	TRBV6-6	TRBJ2-7	NA	NA
CASSYTGDTEAFF	TGTGCCAGCAGTTACACAGGGGACACTGAAGCTTTCTTT	TRBV11-3	TRBJ1-1	TRBD1	NA
CASSLDTGEGSPLHF	TGTGCCAGCAGCTTGGATACAGGCGAAGGGTCACCCCTCCACTTT	TRBV5-4	TRBJ1-6	NA	NA
CASSQELTGWAYEQYF	TGCGCCAGCAGCCAAGAGTTAACAGGGTGGGCCTACGAGCAGTACTTC	TRBV4-1	TRBJ2-7	NA	NA
CASSPGPDTEAFF	TGTGCCAGCAGTCCAGGGCCAGACACTGAAGCTTTCTTT	TRBV7-6	TRBJ1-1	NA	NA
CASSLGTGMGYTF	TGTGCCAGCAGTTTAGGGACAGGGATGGGGTACACCTTC	TRBV12-3/TRBV12-4	TRBJ1-2	TRBD1	NA
CASSPRQGSTEAFF	TGTGCCAGCTCACCTCGACAGGGATCTACTGAAGCTTTCTTT	TRBV18	TRBJ1-1	TRBD1	once
CSVGGVDQPQHF	TGCAGCGTTGGGGGGGTGGATCAGCCCCAGCATTTT	TRBV29-1	TRBJ1-5	NA	NA
CASTGAGNTIYF	TGTGCCAGTACAGGGGCTGGAAACACCATATATTTT	TRBV12-3/TRBV12-4	TRBJ1-3	TRBD1	few
CASSLGTLAEQYF	TGTGCCAGCAGCTTGGGTACGCTGGCCGAGCAGTACTTC	TRBV5-5	TRBJ2-7	NA	NA
CAIRGTQNTGELFF	TGTGCCATCAGGGGCACCCAAAACACCGGGGAGCTGTTTTTT	TRBV10-3	TRBJ2-2	NA	NA
CASSQEREEQFF	TGTGCCAGCAGCCAAGAACGAGAGGAGCAGTTCTTC	TRBV4-2	TRBJ2-1	NA	NA
CASSPTTDTQYF	TGTGCCAGCTCACCAACAACAGATACGCAGTATTTT	TRBV18	TRBJ2-3	NA	NA
CASSRGLTGYTF	TGTGCCAGCAGTAGGGGACTTACTGGCTACACCTTC	TRBV7-8	TRBJ1-2	NA	once
CATSDGGTSGSTYEQYF	TGTGCCACCAGTGATGGGGGGACTAGCGGGAGTACTTACGAGCAGTACTTC	TRBV24-1	TRBJ2-7	TRBD2	NA
CASSPGSDEQFF	TGTGCCAGCTCACCGGGGAGCGATGAGCAGTTCTTC	TRBV18	TRBJ2-1	NA	NA
CASSLDSVGGGELFF	TGTGCCAGCAGTTTAGACAGCGTAGGTGGGGGGGAGCTGTTTTTT	TRBV6-5	TRBJ2-2	NA	NA
CAWSVPRGNYGYTF	TGTGCCTGGAGTGTGCCCAGGGGGAACTATGGCTACACCTTC	TRBV30	TRBJ1-2	TRBD1	NA
CASSQDSMGGGELFF	TGCGCCAGCAGCCAAGATTCCATGGGGGGCGGGGAGCTGTTTTTT	TRBV4-3	TRBJ2-2	NA	NA
CASSRTSGRLGDTQYF	TGTGCCAGCTCACGGACTAGCGGGAGATTAGGGGATACGCAGTATTTT	TRBV18	TRBJ2-3	TRBD2	NA
CASSYPVAGRSFEAFF	TGTGCCAGCAGCTACCCGGTGGCAGGGAGGTCTTTTGAAGCTTTCTTT	TRBV11-2	TRBJ1-1	NA	NA
CASSRDRGYEQYF	TGTGCCAGCAGCCGGGACAGGGGATACGAGCAGTACTTC	TRBV7-3	TRBJ2-7	TRBD1	NA
CAWRTGYEQYF	TGTGCCTGGAGAACGGGGTACGAGCAGTACTTC	TRBV30	TRBJ2-7	NA	NA
CAWGRLAGGYNEQFF	TGTGCCTGGGGAAGACTAGCGGGAGGATACAATGAGCAGTTCTTC	TRBV30	TRBJ2-1	TRBD2	NA
CASSQGLGGSDEQYF	TGCGCCAGCAGCCAAGGTTTAGGAGGTTCCGACGAGCAGTACTTC	TRBV4-3	TRBJ2-7	NA	many
CASSESRLAGALHF	TGCGCCAGCAGTGAGTCTCGACTAGCGGGAGCCCTGCACTTC	TRBV10-1	TRBJ2-4	TRBD2	NA
CASRPQGNYGYTF	TGTGCCAGCAGACCGCAGGGTAACTATGGCTACACCTTC	TRBV12-3/TRBV12-4	TRBJ1-2	NA	NA